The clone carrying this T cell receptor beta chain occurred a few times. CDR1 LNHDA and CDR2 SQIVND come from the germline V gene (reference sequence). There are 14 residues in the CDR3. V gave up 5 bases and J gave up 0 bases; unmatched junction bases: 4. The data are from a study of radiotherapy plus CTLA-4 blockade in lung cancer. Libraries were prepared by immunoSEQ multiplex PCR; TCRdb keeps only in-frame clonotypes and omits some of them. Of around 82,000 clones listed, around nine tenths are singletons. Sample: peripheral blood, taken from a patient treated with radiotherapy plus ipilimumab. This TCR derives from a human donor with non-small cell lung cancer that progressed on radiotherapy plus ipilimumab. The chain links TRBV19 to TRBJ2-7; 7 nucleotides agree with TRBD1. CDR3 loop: CASSLQGVSYEQYF. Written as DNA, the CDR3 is TGTGCCAGTAGTCTTCAGGGGGTCTCCTACGAGCAGTACTTC.